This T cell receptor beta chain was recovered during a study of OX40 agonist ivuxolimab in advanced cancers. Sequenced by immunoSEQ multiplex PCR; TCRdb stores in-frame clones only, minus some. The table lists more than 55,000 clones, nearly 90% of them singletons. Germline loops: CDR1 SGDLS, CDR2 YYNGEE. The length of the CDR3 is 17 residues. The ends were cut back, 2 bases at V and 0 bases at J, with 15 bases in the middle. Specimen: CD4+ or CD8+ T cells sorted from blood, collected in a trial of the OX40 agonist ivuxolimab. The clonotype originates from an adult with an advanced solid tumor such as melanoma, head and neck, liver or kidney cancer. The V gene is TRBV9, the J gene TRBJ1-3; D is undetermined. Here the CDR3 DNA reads TGTGCCAGCAGCGTTGAAGGACCGTCGCGCTCTGGAAACACCATATATTTT. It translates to CASSVEGPSRSGNTIYF.